This TCR beta chain was sequenced during a study of blood T cell repertoires in COVID-19. Study at large: Material from acute and convalescent COVID-19 was sourced from the United States, Italy and Spain. T cells, B-cell-depleted T cells, or PBMCs supplied cDNA or gDNA.

Germline CDR1 reads GTSNPN; CDR2 reads SVGIG (reference sequence). V lost 0 bases, J lost 2 bases, and 10 bases lay in between. CDR3 length: 15 amino acids. This clone was seen only a few times. Study processing details: Scientists estimated how many nucleated cells there were by amplifying reference gene primers. Measured with immunoSEQ multiplex PCR; TCRdb has only the in-frame clones, and not every one. V and J calls and clone size are given by that table; D and trimming were obtained from the DNA. The sample contains tens of thousands of clones, roughly four fifths of which appear only once. The chain employs TRBV30 and TRBJ2-2, with D perhaps matching TRBD2 (5 bases). Sequencing was done on a sample of peripheral blood. The clonotype originates from a man aged 60-69 years with active COVID-19. This CDR3 reads CAWSVRTLNTGELFF. The DNA for the CDR3 is TGTGCCTGGAGTGTACGGACTCTAAACACCGGGGAGCTGTTTTTT. Full variable domain (remainder filled in from reference TRBV30 and TRBJ2-2): SQTIHQWPATLVQPVGSPLSLECTVEGTSNPNLYWYRQAAGRGLQLLFYSVGIGQISSEVPQNLSASRPQDRQFILSSKKLLLSDSGFYLCAWSVRTLNTGELFFGEGSRLTVL.